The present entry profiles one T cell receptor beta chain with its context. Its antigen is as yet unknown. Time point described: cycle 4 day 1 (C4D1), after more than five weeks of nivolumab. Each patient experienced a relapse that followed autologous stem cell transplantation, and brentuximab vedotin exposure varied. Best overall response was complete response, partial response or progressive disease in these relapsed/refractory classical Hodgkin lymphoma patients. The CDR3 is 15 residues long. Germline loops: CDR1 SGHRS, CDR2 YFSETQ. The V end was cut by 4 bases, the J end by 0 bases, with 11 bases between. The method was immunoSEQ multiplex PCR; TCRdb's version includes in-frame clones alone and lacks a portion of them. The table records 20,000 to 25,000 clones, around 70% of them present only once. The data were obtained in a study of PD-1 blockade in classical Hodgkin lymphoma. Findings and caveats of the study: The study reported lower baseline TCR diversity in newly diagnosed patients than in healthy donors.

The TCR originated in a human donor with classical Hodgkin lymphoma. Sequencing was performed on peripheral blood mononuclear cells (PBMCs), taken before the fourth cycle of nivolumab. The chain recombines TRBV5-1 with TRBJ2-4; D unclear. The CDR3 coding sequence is TGCGCCAGCAGCAACGGATCTGTAGCCAAAAACATTCAGTACTTC. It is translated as CASSNGSVAKNIQYF.